This TCR beta chain was recovered during a study of blood T cells in healthy people across ages. Study-wide findings and caveats: It was not known whether donors were CMV positive (a possible confounder of expanded clonotype changes).

The donors, healthy Caucasians from Russia, were aged about 6 to 90. There were at least 5 micrograms of total RNA extracted from every sample. In regard to this clonotype: Antigen unknown. A junction end diverges from the germline sequence, so it may reflect a read error.

Germline V gives CDR1 LGHNA, CDR2 YNFKEQ. The CDR3 extends over 15 amino acids. PCR was performed a second time for roughly 7 to 12 cycles using a sample-barcoded 5' primer and a J-beta primer mix. Researchers report that a template-switch adaptor with 12 random nucleotides tagged each cDNA molecule. One entry per CDR3 protein, called by TCRdb with MiXCR from the 5' RACE reads. The data show 1.5 million to 1.9 million distinct CDR3 sequences, with 35% to 45% seen just once and about 4% held by the top ten. The rearrangement uses TRBV4-2 and TRBJ2-1; 9 bases line up with TRBD2. The TCR originated in a woman aged 18-30 years in good health. The sequenced sample was blood. In DNA form, the CDR3 reads TGTGCCAGCAGCCAAGGTAATAGCGGGAGCACTGAGCAGCTCTTC. Translating gives CASSQGNSGSTEQLF.